Detailed here is one T cell receptor (beta chain). Antigen unknown. These newly diagnosed stage II-IVA oral cavity squamous cell carcinoma patients had no prior systemic or radiation treatment. The data were obtained in a study of neoadjuvant anti-PD-1 for oral cavity cancer. The V end lost 5 bases, the J end lost 2 bases, and 7 bases lay between the germline ends. CDR1 and CDR2 from the germline V gene are SEHNR and FQNEAQ (reference sequence). The CDR3 spans 12 residues. The assay was immunoSEQ multiplex PCR, and TCRdb's table has in-frame clones only and misses some. Of approximately 17,000 clones in the sample, less than 80% were seen once. General study points: Higher pretreatment Treg/Th17 ratios tracked higher pretreatment blood clonality.

The starting material was PBMCs, obtained before nivolumab (anti-PD-1) treatment. The chain is built from TRBV7-9 and TRBJ2-7, with no clear D. This sequence originates from a person aged 40 to 85 with oral cavity squamous cell carcinoma. The CDR3 loop reads CASSAGPYEQYF. In DNA, the CDR3 is TGTGCCAGCAGCGCCGGCCCCTACGAGCAGTACTTC.